This record covers a single T cell receptor beta chain. Its antigen remains unidentified. The assay was immunoSEQ multiplex PCR, and TCRdb's table has in-frame clones only and misses some. The sample shows 2 million to 3 million clones, 93% of them seen only once. This CDR3 has 14 amino acids. V was clipped by 0 bases and J by 7 bases, with 10 bases between them. CDR1 is SGHRS, CDR2 YFSETQ, per germline. The data stem from a study of shared clonotypes between healthy human individuals. Study-wide points: Generally, naive subsets came out with larger estimated richness than memory subsets.

The source is a man between 18 and 35 years old in good health. Some clones in this sample may be carry-over from other donors' samples. The V call is TRBV5-1, the J call TRBJ2-2; D is perhaps TRBD2 (5 bases). The sample taken for sequencing was naive CD4+ T cells from PBMCs. Sample subset: CD45RA+ positively selected. The CDR3 DNA sequence: TGCGCCAGCAGCTTGGAGGCGGGTCACGGGGAGCTGTTTTTT. As protein: CASSLEAGHGELFF. Full variable domain (outside the CDR3, taken from reference TRBV5-1 and TRBJ2-2): KAGVTQTPRYLIKTRGQQVTLSCSPISGHRSVSWYQQTPGQGLQFLFEYFSETQRNKGNFPGRFSGRQFSNSRSEMNVSTLELGDSALYLCASSLEAGHGELFFGEGSRLTVL.